This T cell receptor beta chain was identified during a study of identical twins. Each CDR3 protein is one row after TCRdb ran MiXCR on the 5' RACE reads. The data show about 200,000 distinct CDR3 sequences, with 6% to 7% seen just once and about 14% held by the top ten. The germline V and J ends were trimmed by 5 bases and 2 bases, with 12 bases remaining between them. This CDR3 has 13 amino acids. Germline lookup yields CDR1 DFQATT and CDR2 SNEGSKA (reference sequence). Details on this clonotype: Its antigen is not identified.

Broader study findings: Monozygotic twins shared more out-of-frame TCR alpha than recombination models predicted.

The same sample was also studied in work on T cells expressing NK-cell markers. That paper adds: One observes that, in several donors, these clonotypes were also the leading ones within the CD3+CD56-NKG2C+ fraction.

The sequence came from a woman younger than 30 in good health. The gene calls are TRBV20-1 and TRBJ1-2, with D perhaps TRBD1 (6 bases). The sequenced sample consisted of CD8+ T cells sorted from blood. The CDR3 nucleotides read TGCAGTGCTCCGACAGGAACCAACTATGGCTACACCTTC. Translation gives CSAPTGTNYGYTF.